The 6 T cell receptor beta chains given below trace back to one sample, sequenced in a study of T cell responses to AZD1222 COVID-19 vaccine. TCRdb's table, derived via immunoSEQ multiplex PCR, lists solely in-frame clones and lacks some. This table holds tens of thousands of clones, around nine tenths found once. The starting material was peripheral blood, obtained on day 0 of MenACWY control vaccination. These receptors were collected from an adult in good health.

The rearrangement joins TRBV11-2 to TRBJ1-6, with D unresolved. CDR1 is SGHAT and CDR2 is FQNNGV in the germline V gene. CDR3 length: 17 residues. V was clipped by 5 bases and J by 9 bases, with 23 bases between them. The CDR3 sequence: CASSIRASGPLGSPLHF. For the CDR3, the DNA is TGTGCCAGCAGCATACGGGCCTCCGGGCCACTTGGTTCACCCCTCCACTTT.

The rearrangement joins TRBV2 to TRBJ1-5; no firm D call. With 7 bases removed from V and 5 bases from J, the gap between germline ends came to 12 bases. The CDR3 extends over 13 amino acids. CDR1 and CDR2 (germline): SNHLY, FYNNEI. The CDR3 DNA sequence: TGTGCCAGCAAGGCTACTGCCGATCAGCCCCAGCATTTT. This encodes CASKATADQPQHF.

J is TRBJ1-5 and V is TRBV18, with a tentative D call TRBD1 (6 bases). Germline lookup yields CDR1 KGHSH and CDR2 LQKENI. This CDR3 has 15 amino acids. Trimming left V 6 bases short and J 0 bases short, with 12 bases between. This CDR3 is CASSPRQDSNQPQHF. CDR3 DNA sequence: TGTGCCAGCTCCCCTAGACAGGATAGCAATCAGCCCCAGCATTTT.

This clone was observed once. The chain is built from TRBV27 and TRBJ2-1; 7 bases agree with TRBD1. This CDR3 has 18 amino acids. Germline trimming cut 5 bases from V and 9 bases from J; bases unmatched to any gene: 22. CDR1 is MNHEY, CDR2 SMNVEV, per germline (reference sequence). The CDR3 DNA is TGTGCCAGCAGTCCACGAATTGACAGGGTCGCGGGCACGGGTGAGCAGTTCTTC. Its translation is CASSPRIDRVAGTGEQFF.

The chain couples TRBV6-5 to TRBJ2-1; perhaps D is TRBD1 or TRBD2 (5 bases each). This CDR3 has 16 amino acids. V was trimmed by 4 bases and J by 3 bases, leaving 16 bases between them. Per germline, CDR1 MNHEY and CDR2 SVGAGI. The CDR3 DNA is TGTGCCAGCAGTTCCGCCGGGACGGGGAGCTACAATGAGCAGTTCTTC. Its protein is CASSSAGTGSYNEQFF.

The chain employs TRBV25-1 and TRBJ2-7, with TRBD1 matching 8 bases. The CDR3 sequence is 15 residues long. Per the germline V gene, CDR1 is MGHDK and CDR2 is SYGVNS. V shed 7 bases and J 2 bases; nucleotides not matched to a gene: 10. For the CDR3, the DNA is TGTGCCAGCATTGCAGACAGGGGCCTGACCTACGAGCAGTACTTC. It yields the protein CASIADRGLTYEQYF.